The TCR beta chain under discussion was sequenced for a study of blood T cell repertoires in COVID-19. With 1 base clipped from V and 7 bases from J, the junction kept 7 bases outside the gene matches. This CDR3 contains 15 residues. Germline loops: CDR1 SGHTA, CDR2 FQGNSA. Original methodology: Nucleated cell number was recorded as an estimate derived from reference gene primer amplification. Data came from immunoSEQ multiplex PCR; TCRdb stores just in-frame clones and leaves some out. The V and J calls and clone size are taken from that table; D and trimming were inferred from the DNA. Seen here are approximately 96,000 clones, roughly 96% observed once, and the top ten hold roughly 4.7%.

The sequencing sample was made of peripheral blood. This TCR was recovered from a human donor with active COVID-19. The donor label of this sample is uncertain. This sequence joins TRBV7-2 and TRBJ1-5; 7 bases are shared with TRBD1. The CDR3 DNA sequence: TGTGCCAGCAGCTTAGAGGGGACAGCGAGCCAGCCCCAGCATTTT. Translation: CASSLEGTASQPQHF.